The rows below give T cell receptor beta chains drawn from one sample of a study of human T cells and chemical hapten exposure. TCRdb redid the calling of the RACE reads with MiXCR, one entry per CDR3 protein. The sample gives about 380,000 distinct CDR3 sequences, 4.5% to 6% of which show up once; 2.6% is in the top ten. This sample comprised whole blood, obtained in connection with sensitization to the hapten diphenylcyclopropenone (DPC). These receptors all stem from a woman aged 45-65 years with alopecia areata. Some clones in this sample may be carry-over from other donors' samples. CDR3s include the opening cysteine and the closing phenylalanine or tryptophan. D genes are given only for firm matches. The size of a clone is reported for some rows only, either as once, few or many, or as a class for expanded clones.

CDR3,DNA,V,D,size,J
CASSQVGTSSYNEQFF,TGCGCCAGCAGCCAAGTGGGGACTTCTTCCTACAATGAGCAGTTCTTC,TRBV4-3,.,.,TRBJ2-1
CAVRESGTNEKLFF,TGTGCCGTCAGAGAGAGTGGGACTAATGAAAAACTGTTTTTT,TRBV10-3,.,.,TRBJ1-4
CASSFNEVDTQYF,TGTGCCAGCAGTTTCAATGAGGTGGATACGCAGTATTTT,TRBV6-5,.,few,TRBJ2-3
CASSPRGAEAFF,TGTGCCAGCAGTCCGAGGGGCGCTGAAGCTTTCTTT,TRBV27,.,.,TRBJ1-1
CSVPGPTLCF,TGCAGTGTCCCGGGCCCCACTCTCTGCTTC,TRBV20-1,.,few,TRBJ2-7
CASSLSAGPYNEQFF,TGTGCCAGCAGTTTATCAGCGGGGCCCTACAATGAGCAGTTCTTC,TRBV27,TRBD2,many,TRBJ2-1
CASSQRGSDNQPQHF,TGTGCCAGCAGCCAAAGAGGGTCTGACAATCAGCCCCAGCATTTT,TRBV4-2,.,.,TRBJ1-5
CASSLESPEAFF,TGTGCCAGCAGCTTAGAGTCCCCCGAGGCTTTCTTT,TRBV13,.,many,TRBJ1-1
CASSPGVGPQHF,TGTGCCAGCAGTCCAGGGGTTGGGCCCCAGCATTTT,TRBV28,.,.,TRBJ1-5
CAISENGSRDTQYF,TGTGCCATCAGTGAGAACGGAAGCCGCGATACGCAGTATTTT,TRBV10-3,.,many,TRBJ2-3
CASSPLTDSYNEQFF,TGCGCCAGCAGCCCGCTGACTGACTCCTACAATGAGCAGTTCTTC,TRBV5-1,.,.,TRBJ2-1
CATQGRGGTTDTQYF,TGTGCCACCCAGGGAAGGGGCGGGACCACAGATACGCAGTATTTT,TRBV27,.,few,TRBJ2-3
CASSPRGTVEPQHF,TGTGCCAGCAGCCCAAGAGGGACAGTGGAGCCCCAGCATTTT,TRBV3-1,TRBD1,.,TRBJ1-5
CASSLSGGHLTEAFF,TGTGCCAGCAGCTTATCAGGGGGCCATCTCACTGAAGCTTTCTTT,TRBV7-2,TRBD1,few,TRBJ1-1
CATSDRRTLKFGGGELFF,TGTGCCACCAGTGACCGTCGAACACTAAAATTCGGCGGGGGGGAGCTGTTTTTT,TRBV24-1,.,few,TRBJ2-2
CASSPTGPYEQYF,TGTGCCAGCAGCCCAACAGGGCCCTACGAGCAGTACTTC,TRBV7-9,.,many,TRBJ2-7
CASSAGVGEQFF,TGTGCCAGCAGTGCAGGGGTTGGAGAGCAGTTCTTC,TRBV2,.,few,TRBJ2-1
CASSQERQNTEAFF,TGCGCCAGCAGCCAAGAACGGCAGAACACTGAAGCTTTCTTT,TRBV4-3,.,.,TRBJ1-1
CASSMGGQSSYEQYF,TGTGCCAGCAGCATGGGGGGACAAAGCTCCTACGAGCAGTACTTC,TRBV2,.,many,TRBJ2-7
CASSRQESSYTF,TGTGCCAGCAGTAGACAGGAAAGTAGCTACACCTTC,TRBV28,.,few,TRBJ1-2
CASSQGASYTEAFF,TGTGCCAGCAGCCAAGGGGCCAGCTACACTGAAGCTTTCTTT,TRBV14,.,many,TRBJ1-1
CASPPPWTDGTDTQYF,TGCGCCAGCCCCCCACCTTGGACAGACGGCACAGATACGCAGTATTTT,TRBV10-1,.,many,TRBJ2-3
CASGTRGSGGNTIYF,TGTGCCTCTGGGACCAGGGGGTCGGGAGGAAACACCATATATTTT,TRBV6-1,TRBD1,many,TRBJ1-3